These T cell receptor beta chains were read from a single sample in a study of blood T cell repertoires in COVID-19. The method was immunoSEQ multiplex PCR; TCRdb's version includes in-frame clones alone and lacks a portion of them. The sample has about 23,000 clones, more than 90% seen once. Sequenced input: peripheral blood. Source of these receptors: a human donor in a cohort sampled during active COVID-19. Each CDR3 is given with its conserved first and last residue. Fields, in order: J gene, V gene, CDR3 protein.

j_gene: TRBJ1-6; v_gene: TRBV7-8; CDR3aa: CASSPRPQGSPLHF
j_gene: TRBJ1-6; v_gene: TRBV19; CDR3aa: CASRGIGGFRSPLHF
j_gene: TRBJ1-1; v_gene: TRBV19; CDR3aa: CASSIWGENTEAFF
j_gene: TRBJ2-2; v_gene: TRBV19; CDR3aa: CASSIAGRGRRTGELFF
j_gene: TRBJ1-1; v_gene: TRBV9; CDR3aa: CASSLGTGIGNTEAFF
j_gene: TRBJ1-6; v_gene: TRBV28; CDR3aa: CASTSGQGSSPLHF
j_gene: TRBJ2-7; v_gene: TRBV19; CDR3aa: CASSRTGQGPTYEQYF
j_gene: TRBJ2-2; v_gene: TRBV7-7; CDR3aa: CASSSTGPPGGTGELFF
j_gene: TRBJ1-2; v_gene: TRBV5-1; CDR3aa: CASSLRDRGRDGYTF
j_gene: TRBJ2-7; v_gene: TRBV6-5; CDR3aa: CASSTGVEQYF
j_gene: TRBJ2-6; v_gene: TRBV18; CDR3aa: CASSLTGGLSGANVLTF
j_gene: TRBJ2-3; v_gene: TRBV19; CDR3aa: CASSGQGGSTDTQYF
j_gene: TRBJ2-1; v_gene: TRBV10-2; CDR3aa: CASAGGLAYNEQFF
j_gene: TRBJ2-3; v_gene: TRBV7-3; CDR3aa: CASSRGGGTDTQYF
j_gene: TRBJ1-3; v_gene: TRBV7-9; CDR3aa: CASSLGTLSSGNTIYF
j_gene: TRBJ2-3; v_gene: TRBV11-2; CDR3aa: CASSLGLARSTDTQYF
j_gene: TRBJ1-5; v_gene: TRBV29-1; CDR3aa: CSVAPDRNQPQHF
j_gene: TRBJ2-1; v_gene: TRBV11-1; CDR3aa: CASSFGLAGGHNEQFF
j_gene: TRBJ1-5; v_gene: TRBV24-1; CDR3aa: CATSDPGTGDRGPQHF
j_gene: TRBJ2-5; v_gene: TRBV29-1; CDR3aa: CSVVTGTSGETQYF
j_gene: TRBJ2-7; v_gene: TRBV3-1/TRBV3-2; CDR3aa: CASSQAGTRLFHEQYF
j_gene: TRBJ1-6; v_gene: TRBV27; CDR3aa: CASSLGGNNSPLHF
j_gene: TRBJ1-5; v_gene: TRBV6-5; CDR3aa: CASTGSNQPQHF
j_gene: TRBJ2-5; v_gene: TRBV7-9; CDR3aa: CASSTSGGGAGETQYF
j_gene: TRBJ2-5; v_gene: TRBV19; CDR3aa: CASSPLAGVMSGETQYF
j_gene: TRBJ2-2; v_gene: TRBV5-1; CDR3aa: CASSSGQANTGELFF
j_gene: TRBJ1-2; v_gene: TRBV20-1; CDR3aa: CSAGAGTGALGYTF
j_gene: TRBJ1-2; v_gene: TRBV5-1; CDR3aa: CASSKTDRSNYGYTF
j_gene: TRBJ2-7; v_gene: TRBV30; CDR3aa: CASLAETSMDEQYF
j_gene: TRBJ2-2; v_gene: TRBV5-1; CDR3aa: CASRGTFTGELFF
j_gene: TRBJ2-1; v_gene: TRBV5-4; CDR3aa: CASSLLGLDDNEQFF
j_gene: TRBJ1-1; v_gene: TRBV3-1/TRBV3-2; CDR3aa: CASSQQPGATEAFF
j_gene: TRBJ2-7; v_gene: TRBV3-1/TRBV3-2; CDR3aa: CASSPIQGHEQYF
j_gene: TRBJ1-1; v_gene: TRBV18; CDR3aa: CASSPQGQGFAEAFF
j_gene: TRBJ2-5; v_gene: TRBV27; CDR3aa: CASSLSLRGETQYF
j_gene: TRBJ2-6; v_gene: TRBV5-5; CDR3aa: CASSLVGDRRDSGANVLTF
j_gene: TRBJ2-1; v_gene: TRBV27; CDR3aa: CASSRRGSEQFF
j_gene: TRBJ2-2; v_gene: TRBV6-5; CDR3aa: CASSSFDRGSTGELFF
j_gene: TRBJ1-5; v_gene: TRBV2; CDR3aa: CASSMGQGNQPQHF
j_gene: TRBJ2-7; v_gene: TRBV7-3; CDR3aa: CASSRGPAEVYEQYF
j_gene: TRBJ1-2; v_gene: TRBV7-2; CDR3aa: CASSRDRGYGYTF
j_gene: TRBJ1-6; v_gene: TRBV27; CDR3aa: CASSLGGLGNSPLHF
j_gene: TRBJ2-7; v_gene: TRBV11-3; CDR3aa: CASSWGQGAGGYEQYF
j_gene: TRBJ2-4; v_gene: TRBV19; CDR3aa: CASSPPLAKNIQYF